This entry features one T cell receptor beta chain sequence. Its antigen is currently unknown. Assay used: immunoSEQ multiplex PCR; TCRdb lists only in-frame clones, some missing. The sample has around 56,000 clones; approximately 82% are singletons. This sample is part of a study of identifying expanded T cells in peripheral blood. Healthy donors had no documented immune events, such as infections, while sampled. The germline V gene has CDR1 SGHTA and CDR2 FQGNSA. CDR3 length: 13 residues. The ends were cut back, 5 bases at V and 3 bases at J, with 10 bases in the middle. Study results and caveats: Clone count variance between approximately 2-week samples rose with total template count. Differentially abundant clones: roughly 1.3 between replicates, 16.4 at approximately 13 days, 19 at four.

This sequence joins TRBV7-2 and TRBJ1-1, with D possibly TRBD1 on 6 matching bases. The clonotype was recovered from a person aged 18-69 years in good health. Sequencing was done on a sample of blood. CDR3 nucleotide sequence: TGTGCCAGCAGCGGCCAGGGGTACACTGAAGCTTTCTTT. Translation gives CASSGQGYTEAFF.